The clone carrying this TCR beta chain was observed a single time. These data are taken from a study of control samples from healthy donors and cancer patients. Assay: immunoSEQ multiplex PCR; the TCRdb copy retains only in-frame clones and omits some. The sample lists about 85,000 clones, roughly 89% occurring once. With 1 base removed from V and 0 bases from J, the gap between germline ends came to 3 bases. The CDR3 covers 13 residues. The germline CDR1 and CDR2 sequences are MGHRA and YSYEKL. This sequence originates from a woman in her fifties or sixties in good health. V and J are TRBV4-1 and TRBJ1-1; D gene unclear. The sequenced sample was blood. This chain's CDR3 is CASSQGVNTEAFF. As DNA, the CDR3 is TGCGCCAGCAGCCAAGGGGTGAACACTGAAGCTTTCTTT.